The entry below gives a single T cell receptor (beta chain) sequence along with its context. Its antigen has not been determined. For every CD8+ T cell subset, over 250,000 cells were flow-sorted straight into RLT lysis buffer, and each subset was sorted in triplicate. Naive CD8+ T cells were defined stringently as CD45RO-CCR7+CD27+CD95- to exclude memory contaminants. Using standard density gradient centrifugation, peripheral blood mononuclear cells were isolated from buffy coats. Naive CXCR3-negative and CXCR3-positive CD8+ T cells were flow-sorted using a FACSAria III. An RNeasy Mini Kit was used to extract total RNA from the sorted cells. The data were taken from a study of CXCR3-negative and CXCR3-positive naive CD8 T cells (dated by TCRdb to between 2017 and 2020). For the wider study: Some 150 million TRB reads were obtained in total, roughly 1.5 +/- 0.3 million reads per library. Data from around 11 donors, pooled across two independent experiments, went into the diversity and physicochemical repertoire analyses. Naive subsets from a handful of donors and memory cells from 3 donors were included in the TRBV-TRBJ cluster analysis. Overall study results and their limits: Because surface CD5, which is linked to self-reactivity in mice, was comparable between the naive subsets, TCR interaction strength was also inferred from the physicochemical properties of TRB CDR3s. Compared with CXCR3-negative naive cells, CXCR3-positive naive cells had TRB CDR3s with higher hydrophobicity (lower Kidera factor 4), lower energy, and higher strength and volume indices. Both naive subsets had comparably high repertoire diversity, while memory CD8+ T cells had much lower repertoire diversity. TRBV-TRBJ usage was similar between naive CXCR3-negative and CXCR3-positive cells from the same donor, while memory cells showed distinct patterns. Freshly isolated PBMCs were used for most assays because CXCR3 expression partially decreased after cryopreservation.

TCRdb shows the sequencer as NextSeq 550. The Human TCR Profiling Kit (MiLaboratory) was used to make UMI-labeled 5' RACE TRB cDNA libraries. The full amount of extracted RNA was used for cDNA synthesis, and the full amount of resulting cDNA was used for PCR amplification. The libraries were made side by side, with each library going through the same number of PCR cycles. The original methods were these. With a minimum of two reads required per UMI, MIGEC and MiXCR pulled out about 50,000 +/- 10,000 unique UMI-labeled TRB cDNA molecules from each library. An average of about 40,000 +/- 10,000 functional in-frame TRB CDR3 nucleotide clonotypes without stop codons was found per library. Diversity metrics, including normalized Shannon-Wiener and Chao1, were computed in VDJtools after downsampling to 5000 UMI-labeled TRB molecules per sample. Clonotype-size-weighted physicochemical properties of the central five CDR3 residues (interaction energy, strength, volume and Kidera factor 4) were computed in VDJtools. Based on TCRdb reprocessing of the reads, there is one entry per CDR3 protein sequence, and DNA is missing. The V and J calls and clone size are TCRdb's, not the authors'. This sample's clone table shows 130,000 or so distinct CDR3 sequences. The ten top clones hold 0.25% to 0.35% of the sample.

Sequences were obtained from naive CXCR3- CD8+ T cells from blood. The sample's cell subset or site label, decoded: CD45RO-CCR7+CD27+CD95- naive CD8+ T cells lacking CXCR3 (TNR3-). This receptor was obtained from a human donor in good health. Some clones in this sample may be carry-over from other donors' samples.

The CDR3 is CASSLFTSGAHNEQFF. In this chain, TRBV7-3 is recombined with TRBJ2-1; the D gene TCRdb calls, TRBD2, cannot be checked with no DNA. There are 16 amino acids in the CDR3, from cysteine to phenylalanine inclusive. The DNA is not on file. In the germline V gene, CDR1 corresponds to SGHTA and CDR2 to FQGTGA.